The entry below describes one TCR beta chain. Its specificity is unknown. This entry comes from a study of OX40 agonist ivuxolimab in advanced cancers. The junction had 9 bases not matched to a gene; V was cut back by 5 bases and J by 4 bases. The CDR3 covers 16 residues. Germline CDR1 and CDR2: SGHNT and YENEEA. Data came from immunoSEQ multiplex PCR; TCRdb stores just in-frame clones and leaves some out. The sample holds around 84,000 clones, 92% seen once. Study observations and caveats: Low normalized T-cell clonal expansion was also seen in some nonresponders. Average numbers of expanded clones were greater in CD8+ T cells than in CD4+.

The TCR originated in an adult with an advanced solid tumor such as melanoma, head and neck, liver or kidney cancer. Sequenced material: CD4+ or CD8+ T cells sorted from blood, taken in a trial of the OX40 agonist ivuxolimab. The chain uses TRBV11-3 and TRBJ2-7, with TRBD1 matching 12 bases. The CDR3 DNA follows: TGTGCCAGCAGCCGCGCTGGGACAGGGGGCACATACGAGCAGTACTTC. Amino acids: CASSRAGTGGTYEQYF.